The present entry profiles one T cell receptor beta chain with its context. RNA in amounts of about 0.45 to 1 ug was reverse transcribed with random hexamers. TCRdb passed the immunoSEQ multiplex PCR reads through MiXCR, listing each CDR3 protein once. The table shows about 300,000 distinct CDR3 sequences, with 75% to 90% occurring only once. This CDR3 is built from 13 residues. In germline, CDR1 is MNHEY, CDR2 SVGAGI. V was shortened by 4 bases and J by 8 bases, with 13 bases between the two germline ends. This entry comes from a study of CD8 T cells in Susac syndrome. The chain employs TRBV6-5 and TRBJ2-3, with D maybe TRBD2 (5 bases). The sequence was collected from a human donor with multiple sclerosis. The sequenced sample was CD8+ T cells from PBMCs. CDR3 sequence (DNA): TGTGCCAGCAGTTCCCCCGGGGATGGTACGCAGTATTTT. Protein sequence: CASSSPGDGTQYF.